Listed below are T cell receptor beta chains from one sample, sequenced in a study of T cell changes during pregnancy in multiple sclerosis. Profiled with immunoSEQ multiplex PCR; TCRdb holds only in-frame clones, not every one. The sample shows roughly 100,000 clones, about 90% of them seen only once. The input for sequencing was peripheral blood, taken after pregnancy. These receptor sequences come from a female donor with multiple sclerosis, enrolled in a pregnancy study. CDR3s include the opening cysteine and the closing phenylalanine or tryptophan. Each record gives: V gene, J gene, CDR3 length, D gene, clone size, CDR3 DNA, CDR3 protein. D genes are given only for firm matches. Only part of the rows carry a size: once, few, many, or a class if the clone is expanded.

>TRBV6-5|TRBJ2-2|13|NA|few
TGTGCCACCCGGGGGTTGAACACCGGGGAGCTGTTTTTT
CATRGLNTGELFF
>TRBV2|TRBJ2-5|17|TRBD2|NA
TGTGCCAGCAGGGACGGCCTAGCGGGGGGGCAGCTAGAGACCCAGTACTTC
CASRDGLAGGQLETQYF
>TRBV25-1|TRBJ1-2|12|NA|NA
TGTGCCAGCAGTAGGGGCGGCTATGGCTACACCTTC
CASSRGGYGYTF
>TRBV7-9|TRBJ1-5|16|TRBD1|NA
TGTGCCAGCAGCCCGAGTGGGGCAGGGGGGAATCAGCCCCAGCATTTT
CASSPSGAGGNQPQHF
>TRBV28|TRBJ2-7|15|NA|NA
TGTGCCAGCATATACATCCGGGACAAAGCCTACGAGCAGTACTTC
CASIYIRDKAYEQYF
>TRBV6-1|TRBJ2-5|13|NA|NA
TGTGCCAGCAAAGGCCAAGGGGGGGCGACCCAGTACTTC
CASKGQGGATQYF
>TRBV5-5|TRBJ1-2|17|NA|NA
TGTGCCAGCAGCTTGAGCGGGCAAAGCTTTGGGAACTATGGCTACACCTTC
CASSLSGQSFGNYGYTF
>TRBV4-1|TRBJ1-2|14|NA|NA
TGCGCCAGCAGCCAAGGGGAGCTTAACTATGGCTACACCTTC
CASSQGELNYGYTF
>TRBV7-6|TRBJ1-4|14|NA|NA
TGTGCCAGCAGCCGCGGGTGGTCGGGCGAAAAACTGTTTTTT
CASSRGWSGEKLFF
>TRBV7-2|TRBJ2-3|14|TRBD1|NA
TGTGCCAGCAGTTATTTTTACAGGGGGGATACGCAGTATTTT
CASSYFYRGDTQYF
>TRBV27|TRBJ1-1|14|TRBD1|NA
TGTGCCAGTAGCACAGGGGGCGCGTGGACTGAAGCTTTCTTT
CASSTGGAWTEAFF
>TRBV11-2|TRBJ2-2|17|TRBD2|NA
TGTGCCAGCAGCTTTAGAGTAGCGGGGGGAAACACCGGGGAGCTGTTTTTT
CASSFRVAGGNTGELFF
>TRBV7-9|TRBJ2-7|14|NA|NA
TGTGCCAGCAGCTCATCCGGGAACTCCTACGAGCAGTACTTC
CASSSSGNSYEQYF
>TRBV9|TRBJ2-7|15|NA|NA
TGTGCCAGCAGCGTAGGTGGACAGAGTATTGAGGAGCAGTACTTC
CASSVGGQSIEEQYF
>TRBV6-1|TRBJ1-2|15|NA|NA
TGTGCCAGCACCGAAGAAGGAGGGGAGAACTATGGCTACACCTTC
CASTEEGGENYGYTF
>TRBV4-1|TRBJ2-7|16|TRBD1|once
TGCGCCAGCAGCCAAGAGGAGGGGACAGGATTTGTCGAGCAGTACTTC
CASSQEEGTGFVEQYF
>TRBV7-2|TRBJ2-3|18|TRBD1|NA
TGTGCCAGCAGCCTACGAGGGTGGCGGACAGGGGCCACAGATACGCAGTATTTT
CASSLRGWRTGATDTQYF
>TRBV19|TRBJ2-6|17|NA|NA
TGTGCCAGCGCAATGAGAGTGGTTCTCTCTGGGGCCAACGTCCTGACTTTC
CASAMRVVLSGANVLTF
>TRBV30|TRBJ2-3|16|TRBD2|few
TGTGCCTGGAGTGGGACCCAGACTAGCGGGAGAGATACGCAGTATTTT
CAWSGTQTSGRDTQYF
>TRBV30|TRBJ2-7|13|NA|NA
TGTGCCTGGAGTCAAGGACAGTCCCTCGAGCAGTACTTC
CAWSQGQSLEQYF
>TRBV7-9|TRBJ2-3|16|TRBD2|NA
TGTGCCAGCAGCTTCCCGACTAGCGGGAGCCCAGATACGCAGTATTTT
CASSFPTSGSPDTQYF
>TRBV7-6|TRBJ2-1|15|TRBD2|NA
TGTGCCAGCAGCGACCCGGGACTAGCCAACAATGAGCAGTTCTTC
CASSDPGLANNEQFF
>TRBV5-1|TRBJ2-2|16|TRBD1|NA
TGCGCCAGCAGACTTACTGCACAGGGGTACGCCGGGGAGCTGTTTTTT
CASRLTAQGYAGELFF
>TRBV18|TRBJ2-2|12|NA|NA
TGTGCCAGCTCACCCCGGACCGGGGAGCTGTTTTTT
CASSPRTGELFF
>TRBV9|TRBJ1-2|15|NA|NA
TGTGCCAGCAGCGTAGCAGAGACATTTAACTATGGCTACACCTTC
CASSVAETFNYGYTF
>TRBV4-3|TRBJ2-1|15|TRBD2|NA
TGCGCCAGCAGCCAAGAAGGGACTACCTATCATGAGCAGTTCTTC
CASSQEGTTYHEQFF
>TRBV4-2|TRBJ1-1|13|NA|NA
TGTGCCAGCAGCCAAGATGGCGCAGGCCAAGCTTTCTTT
CASSQDGAGQAFF
>TRBV6-1|TRBJ1-6|15|NA|NA
TGTGCCAGCAGTTTAACAAGAGGTGTTGGATCACCCCTCCACTTT
CASSLTRGVGSPLHF
>TRBV2|TRBJ1-5|16|TRBD1|NA
TGTGCCAGCACCGGGACAGGGGGCTTGAGCAATCAGCCCCAGCATTTT
CASTGTGGLSNQPQHF
>TRBV6-1|TRBJ1-4|15|TRBD1|NA
TGTGCCAGCACCCTGGACAGGGGCGGGAATGAAAAACTGTTTTTT
CASTLDRGGNEKLFF
>TRBV6-5|TRBJ2-3|16|NA|NA
TGTGCCAGCAGTTACAGAAGAGGGCTAGGCACAGATACGCAGTATTTT
CASSYRRGLGTDTQYF
>TRBV6-1|TRBJ1-3|14|TRBD1|NA
TGTGCCAGCAGGGACAGGGGCTCTGGAAACACCATATATTTT
CASRDRGSGNTIYF
>TRBV2|TRBJ2-2|15|NA|NA
TGTGCCAGCACCATAGTCCCAGGTGGAGGATCGGAGCTGTTTTTT
CASTIVPGGGSELFF
>TRBV27|TRBJ2-1|11|NA|NA
TGTGCCAGCAGTCTCCTCAATGAGCAGTTCTTC
CASSLLNEQFF
>TRBV7-8|TRBJ2-1|16|TRBD2|NA
TGTGCCAGCAGCTTCAGACTAGCAGGAACATTTCAGGAGCAGTTCTTC
CASSFRLAGTFQEQFF
>TRBV6-5|TRBJ2-5|16|TRBD2|NA
TGTGCCAGCAGTTCGGGACTAGCGGGGGGGCGGAAGACCCAGTACTTC
CASSSGLAGGRKTQYF
>TRBV27|TRBJ2-2|15|NA|NA
TGTGCCAGCAGTCAACAGGGAGCGGACACCGGGGAGCTGTTTTTT
CASSQQGADTGELFF
>TRBV19|TRBJ2-5|14|NA|NA
TGTGCCAGTAGTATAAAGGACATTCCAGAGACCCAGTACTTC
CASSIKDIPETQYF
>TRBV28|TRBJ1-1|13|NA|NA
TGTGCCAGCACCTTCGTGGGTCGGGCTGAAGCTTTCTTT
CASTFVGRAEAFF
>TRBV9|TRBJ2-5|17|TRBD2|NA
TGTGCCAGCAGCGTAGCCCTAGCGGGAGGAACACAAGAGACCCAGTACTTC
CASSVALAGGTQETQYF
>TRBV7-2|TRBJ1-3|14|TRBD1|NA
TGTGCCAGCAGTTCGGACAGGTCGTCGAACACCATATATTTT
CASSSDRSSNTIYF
>TRBV6-1|TRBJ1-5|12|NA|NA
TGTGCCAGCAACAGGGTGAATCAGCCCCAGCATTTT
CASNRVNQPQHF
>TRBV5-1|TRBJ2-3|12|NA|NA
TGCGCCAGCAGCTTTCAGGCAGATACGCAGTATTTT
CASSFQADTQYF
>TRBV4-3|TRBJ2-7|16|TRBD1|NA
TGCGCCAGCAGCCGAGCCGGGACAGGGGGTTCCTACGAGCAGTACTTC
CASSRAGTGGSYEQYF
>TRBV29-1|TRBJ2-1|16|TRBD2|NA
TGCAGCGTTGCGGCGTTTGGCGGGGGGGTGAGGCATGAGCAGTTCTTC
CSVAAFGGGVRHEQFF
>TRBV7-5|TRBJ2-3|18|NA|NA
TGTGTCAGAAGCCACCGGACTAGCGGGGAATCAGACACAGATACGCAGTATTTT
CVRSHRTSGESDTDTQYF
>TRBV25-1|TRBJ1-6|15|NA|NA
TGTGCCAGCAGTGAATTCGCGGGATATAATTCACCCCTCCACTTT
CASSEFAGYNSPLHF
>TRBV6-5|TRBJ2-1|13|NA|once
TGTGCCAGCAGTTACTATCGGAGGGATGAGCAGTTCTTC
CASSYYRRDEQFF
>TRBV4-1|TRBJ1-1|15|TRBD1|NA
TGCGCCAGCAGCCAATTTGCCGGGACAGACACTGAAGCTTTCTTT
CASSQFAGTDTEAFF
>TRBV5-4|TRBJ2-1|15|TRBD2|once
TGTGCCAGCAGCTTGGAGGGACTAGCGGACAATGAGCAGTTCTTC
CASSLEGLADNEQFF
>TRBV5-4|TRBJ1-4|14|TRBD1|NA
TGTGCCAGCAGCCAAGGAGGGACAGAGGAAAAACTGTTTTTT
CASSQGGTEEKLFF
>TRBV29-1|TRBJ2-5|14|NA|NA
TGCAGCGCCGTGCTTTTCCGGGACACCAAGACCCAGTACTTC
CSAVLFRDTKTQYF
>TRBV19|TRBJ2-5|15|NA|NA
TGTGCCAGTAGGCCCACTCCAGGGGGAGGAGAGACCCAGTACTTC
CASRPTPGGGETQYF
>TRBV7-2|TRBJ1-5|16|NA|NA
TGTGCCAGCAGCTTTATCCCAGGCAGGAGCAATCAGCCCCAGCATTTT
CASSFIPGRSNQPQHF
>TRBV5-1|TRBJ2-1|15|TRBD1|NA
TGCGCCAGCAGCCAGAGACAGGGGCCTTCCAATGAGCAGTTCTTC
CASSQRQGPSNEQFF
>TRBV2|TRBJ2-1|15|TRBD2|NA
TGTGCCAGCAGTGGGACTAGCGGGAGTAAAAATGAGCAGTTCTTC
CASSGTSGSKNEQFF
>TRBV28|TRBJ2-1|14|TRBD2|NA
TGTGCCAGTGTGGGCCAGCGGGAGATCAATGAGCAGTTCTTC
CASVGQREINEQFF
>TRBV30|TRBJ2-1|15|NA|NA
TGTGCCTGGAGTGTGGTAGCTAGCTCCTACAATGAGCAGTTCTTC
CAWSVVASSYNEQFF
>TRBV11-2|TRBJ2-7|16|TRBD1|NA
TGTGCCAGCAGCTTGGACATGAGGACAGGGGGCTACGAGCAGTACTTC
CASSLDMRTGGYEQYF
>TRBV6-5|TRBJ1-3|15|TRBD1|NA
TGTGCCAGCAGAGAAAACAGGGGTTCTGGAAACACCATATATTTT
CASRENRGSGNTIYF